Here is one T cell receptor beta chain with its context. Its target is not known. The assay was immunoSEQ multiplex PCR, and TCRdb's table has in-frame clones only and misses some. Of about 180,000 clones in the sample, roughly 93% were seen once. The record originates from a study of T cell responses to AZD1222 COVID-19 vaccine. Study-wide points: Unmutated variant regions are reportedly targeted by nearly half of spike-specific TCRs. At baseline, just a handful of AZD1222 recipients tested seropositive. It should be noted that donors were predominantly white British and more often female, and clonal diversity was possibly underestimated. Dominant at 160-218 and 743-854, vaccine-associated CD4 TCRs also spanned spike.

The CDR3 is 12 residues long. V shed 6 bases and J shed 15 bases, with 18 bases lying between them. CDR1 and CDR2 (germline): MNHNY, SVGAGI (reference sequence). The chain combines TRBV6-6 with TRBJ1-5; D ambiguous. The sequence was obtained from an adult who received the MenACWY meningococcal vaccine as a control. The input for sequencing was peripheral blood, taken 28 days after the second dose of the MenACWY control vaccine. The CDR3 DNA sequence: TGTGCCAGCAGAGTGACCGGAGATGATGCGCATTTT. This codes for CASRVTGDDAHF.